The 3 T cell receptor beta chains below all came from one sample that was sequenced in a study of tumor and adjacent non-tumor tissue in lung cancer. No cell sorting was done before RNA was extracted from the tissue. The library came from three nested PCR rounds adapted from ARM-PCR protocols. TCRdb re-derived calls from the multiplex PCR reads in MiXCR, one entry per CDR3 protein. The sample includes tens of thousands of distinct CDR3 sequences, approximately 70% seen only once; the top ten take about 16%. Sequenced: lung tumor tissue. The receptors stem from a man between 60 and 75 years old with non-small cell lung cancer.

This clonotype was seen a handful of times. At one of its ends the junction is not consistent with the germline gene, which may arise from a read error. The gene calls are TRBV13 and TRBJ1-2; tentatively, D is TRBD1 (5 bases). Germline lookup yields CDR1 PRHDT and CDR2 FYEKMQ (reference sequence). The CDR3 extends over 15 amino acids. The CDR3 nucleotides are TGTGTCAGCAGCTTAACCCCACAGGATCCCTATGGCTACACCTTC. Residues: CVSSLTPQDPYGYTF.

To note about this clonotype: One end of the junction varies from germline; a read error may be responsible. The chain joins TRBV11-1 to TRBJ2-5; TRBD2 matches at 12 bases. CDR1 SGHAT and CDR2 FQDESV come from the germline V gene (reference sequence). CDR3 length: 15 residues. The CDR3 spells CATSLGLAGKEPQYF. The CDR3 DNA reads TGTGCCACCAGTTTAGGACTAGCGGGGAAAGAGCCCCAGTACTTC. Using reference TRBV11-1 and TRBJ2-5 for the parts outside the CDR3, the full variable domain is EAEVAQSPRYKITEKSQAVAFWCDPISGHATLYWYRQILGQGPELLVQFQDESVVDDSQLPKDRFSAERLKGVDSTLKIQPAELGDSAMYLCATSLGLAGKEPQYFGPGTRLLVL.

Comments on this clonotype: One end of the junction does not line up with germline, which may come from a read error. The chain carries TRBV6-1 and TRBJ1-2; a possible D gene is TRBD1 (5 bases). This CDR3 has 12 amino acids. Per the germline V gene, CDR1 is MNHNS and CDR2 is SASEGT. The CDR3 region is CTSSGAGHGYTF. In nucleotides, the CDR3 is TGTACCAGCAGCGGGGCAGGGCATGGCTACACCTTC.